This T cell receptor (beta chain) is drawn from a study of graft-versus-host responses after intestinal transplantation. Notes on the study in general: Analysis identified GvH clones in recipient marrow, with some appearing first in ileum or blood.

Note on this clone: Its antigen is not identified.

The germline V gene has CDR1 SGHTA and CDR2 FQGNSA. CDR3 length equals 15 residues. V dropped 4 bases and J dropped 1 base, with 13 bases sitting between them. TCRdb keeps only in-frame clones here, not all; method: immunoSEQ multiplex PCR. Counted here are about 54,000 clones, around 90% occurring once; the ten biggest clones make up roughly 6%. V gene TRBV7-2 combines with J gene TRBJ1-1; D uncertain. The sequencing here drew on PBMCs, taken around 95 weeks after intestinal transplant. The clonotype was recovered from a human patient who received an intestinal transplant, so some T cells may come from the graft donor. The CDR3 sequence: CASSWTRYGNTEAFF. The CDR3 DNA is TGTGCCAGCAGCTGGACCCGGTATGGGAACACTGAAGCTTTCTTT.